This record covers a single T cell receptor (beta chain). Its cognate antigen has yet to be identified. Per-base qualities were not stored, and no clone one base away is much larger. The CDR3 regions of human TCRbeta chains were subjected to immunosequencing. The paper's processing steps were these. Repertoire TCRs were checked for matches against a reference library of SARS-CoV-2-specific TCRs that had been generated using the MIRA antigen-specificity platform. Breadth was defined as the fraction of unique TCRs that were SARS-CoV-2-associated. Depth was defined as the fraction of total T cells that were SARS-CoV-2-associated. Using the MIRA data, each spike-specific TCR was assigned both to the spike region to which the TCR was reactive and to a CD4 or CD8 class. Log10-transformed breadth and depth values were compared by one-way ANOVA with Sidak's multiple comparisons tests. In its TCRdb copy, this immuneACCESS table keeps in-frame sequences only and misses some clones. Where compared with another copy, unresolved V genes explain less than half of these, and the others have no known cause. Clone size and V and J calls were adopted from that table, with D and trimming inferred from the DNA. This sample lists 100,000 to 130,000 clones; about 86% were detected once. 3% to 3.5% of the sample comes from the top ten.

What the time point label conveys for this sample: baseline before first vaccination. Vaccinee samples were obtained from the UK trials COV001 and COV002, which included a single-blind randomized controlled phase 2/3 trial of AZD1222 (ChAdOx1 nCoV-19) in healthy adults. For TCRbeta chain sequencing, PBMC samples from trial participants were taken at day 0 and at day 28 after the second dose. The CDR3 runs 14 amino acids, cysteine and phenylalanine included. The sequence is cut down to CDR3 DNA, 42 bases in frame from base 1. CDR1 and CDR2 are drawn from the germline V gene: SGDLS, YYNGEE. V was cut back by 1 base and J by 1 base, leaving a gap of 8 bases between them. The sample is drawn from a study of T cell responses to AZD1222 COVID-19 vaccine (dated by TCRdb to the early 2020s). Looking at the study overall: AZD1222 recipients whose second dose came at about 4 weeks and those whose second dose came at about 12 weeks were combined into one group, since spike-specific TCR depth and breadth did not differ between the two schedules. TCR sequencing was performed for 230 to 250 trial participants, of whom roughly 200 were given two doses of AZD1222 and around 26 were given two doses of MenACWY control vaccine. Trial participants were enrolled by age into subgroups of 18-55, 56-69 and 70-plus years, and around 140, 26 and 57 TCR-sequenced participants, respectively, were included in these subgroups.

Study-wide conclusions, independent of this receptor: After two AZD1222 doses, spike-specific TCR breadth and depth were significantly higher than at day 0 and than in MenACWY recipients. Reportedly, close to half of the unique spike-specific TCRs recognized epitopes lying outside the regions that are mutated in the B.1.351 and B.1.1.7 variants. Because no day 14 peak-response samples were available, repertoires were characterized only after the peak T cell response. The 56-69-year group was small, and its depth increase did not reach significance, likely because of low power. The vaccine-associated CD4 TCRs covered the entire spike protein, and the dominant responses fell in regions 160-218 and 743-854. Participants were mostly white British, with more females than males. The authors suggested clonal diversity may have been underestimated. Conclusions about previously exposed vaccinees are limited, since just five or six AZD1222 recipients were seropositive for SARS-CoV-2 at baseline.

This TCR was recovered from an adult in good health. The rearrangement combines TRBV9 with TRBJ1-2; perhaps TRBD1 is the D gene, with 5 bases matching. This specimen consisted of peripheral blood, obtained on day 0 of AZD1222 vaccination. The CDR3 sequence is CASSVQGVNYGYTF. The DNA sequence follows: TGTGCCAGCAGCGTACAGGGAGTTAACTATGGCTACACCTTC.